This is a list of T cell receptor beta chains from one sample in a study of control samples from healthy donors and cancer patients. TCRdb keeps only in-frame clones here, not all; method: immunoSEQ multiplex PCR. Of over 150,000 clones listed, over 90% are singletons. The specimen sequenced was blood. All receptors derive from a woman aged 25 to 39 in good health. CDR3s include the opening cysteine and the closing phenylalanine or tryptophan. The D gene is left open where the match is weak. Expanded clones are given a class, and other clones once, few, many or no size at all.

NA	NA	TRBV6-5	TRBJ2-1	CASKQRISSTSEQFF	TGTGCCAGCAAACAAAGGATCTCTTCCACCAGTGAGCAGTTCTTC
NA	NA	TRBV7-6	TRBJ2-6	CASSPQDSGANVLTF	TGTGCCAGCAGCCCCCAGGACTCTGGGGCCAACGTCCTGACTTTC
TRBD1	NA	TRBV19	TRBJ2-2	CASSTRRQGGQLFF	TGTGCCAGTAGTACCCGAAGACAGGGCGGTCAGCTGTTTTTT
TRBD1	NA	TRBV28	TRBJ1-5	CASSLRQGVSNQPQHF	TGTGCCAGCAGTTTGAGACAGGGCGTGAGCAATCAGCCCCAGCATTTT
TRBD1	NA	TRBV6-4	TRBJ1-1	CASREGQGSTEAFF	TGTGCCAGCAGAGAGGGACAGGGAAGTACTGAAGCTTTCTTT
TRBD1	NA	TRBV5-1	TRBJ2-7	CASSGTGVDYEQYF	TGCGCCAGCAGCGGGACAGGGGTTGACTACGAGCAGTACTTC
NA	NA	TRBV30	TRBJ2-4	CAWSVRGSIAKNIQYF	TGTGCCTGGAGTGTGAGGGGGTCAATAGCCAAAAACATTCAGTACTTC
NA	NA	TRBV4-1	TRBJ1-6	CASSQESFDRNNSPLHF	TGCGCCAGCAGCCAAGAAAGTTTCGACAGAAATAATTCACCCCTCCACTTT
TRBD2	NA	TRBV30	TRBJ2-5	CALSGSGQETQYF	TGTGCCTTAAGCGGGAGTGGGCAAGAGACCCAGTACTTC
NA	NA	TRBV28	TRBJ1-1	CASSSPGLRGTEAFF	TGTGCCAGCAGTAGTCCAGGGTTAAGGGGCACTGAAGCTTTCTTT
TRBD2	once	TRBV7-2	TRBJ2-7	CASSLQRDLYEQYF	TGTGCCAGCAGCTTACAGCGGGATTTGTACGAGCAGTACTTC
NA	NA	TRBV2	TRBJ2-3	CASRDRVFTDTQYF	TGTGCCAGCAGGGACCGGGTTTTCACAGATACGCAGTATTTT
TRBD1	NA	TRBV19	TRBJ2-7	CASSHGTGKFYEQYF	TGTGCCAGTAGTCACGGGACAGGGAAGTTCTACGAGCAGTACTTC
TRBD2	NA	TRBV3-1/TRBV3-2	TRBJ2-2	CASSPGGATGELFF	TGTGCCAGCAGCCCCGGGGGGGCCACCGGGGAGCTGTTTTTT
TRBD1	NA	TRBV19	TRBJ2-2	CASSIGQGSTGELFF	TGTGCCAGTAGTATAGGACAGGGTAGCACCGGGGAGCTGTTTTTT
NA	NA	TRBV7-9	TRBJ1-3	CASSLSSGNTIYF	TGTGCCAGCAGCCTTTCCTCTGGAAACACCATATATTTT
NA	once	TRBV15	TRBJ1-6	CATSSEVTTNSPLHF	TGTGCCACCAGCAGTGAGGTGACAACTAATTCACCCCTCCACTTT
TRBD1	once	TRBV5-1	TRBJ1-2	CASSPDRVGYGYTF	TGCGCCAGCAGCCCGGACAGGGTGGGCTATGGCTACACCTTC
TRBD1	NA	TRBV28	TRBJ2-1	CASSLPWGPGQGGNEQFF	TGTGCCAGCAGTTTACCCTGGGGACCGGGACAGGGGGGGAATGAGCAGTTCTTC
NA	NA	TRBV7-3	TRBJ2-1	CASSPVPYNEQFF	TGTGCCAGCAGCCCCGTTCCCTACAATGAGCAGTTCTTC
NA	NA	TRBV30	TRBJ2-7	CAWSVGPYEQYF	TGTGCCTGGAGTGTTGGGCCCTACGAGCAGTACTTC
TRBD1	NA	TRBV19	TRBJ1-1	CATTSTGTEAFF	TGTGCCACTACCTCGACAGGGACTGAAGCTTTCTTT
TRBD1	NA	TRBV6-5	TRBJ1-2	CASRTGTGTSYGYTF	TGTGCCAGCAGGACCGGGACAGGGACTAGCTATGGCTACACCTTC
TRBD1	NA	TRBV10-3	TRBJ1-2	CAISPGTEHGYTF	TGTGCCATCAGCCCCGGGACAGAACATGGCTACACCTTC
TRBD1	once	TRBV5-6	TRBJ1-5	CASSLTGGRNQPQHF	TGTGCCAGCAGCTTGACAGGGGGCCGAAATCAGCCCCAGCATTTT
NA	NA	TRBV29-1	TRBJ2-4	CSVGLLAKNIQYF	TGCAGCGTTGGTCTGCTAGCCAAAAACATTCAGTACTTC
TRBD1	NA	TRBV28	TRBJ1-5	CASLGAGQLTQHF	TGTGCCAGCCTAGGCGCGGGACAGTTAACCCAGCATTTT
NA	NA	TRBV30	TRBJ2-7	CAWSRGSGYEQYF	TGTGCCTGGAGTAGGGGGAGCGGGTACGAGCAGTACTTC
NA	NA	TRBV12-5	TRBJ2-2	CASGRGATRELFF	TGTGCTAGTGGAAGGGGGGCTACGAGGGAGCTGTTTTTT
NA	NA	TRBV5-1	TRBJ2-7	CASRDPSYEQYF	TGCGCCAGTCGGGACCCCTCCTACGAGCAGTACTTC
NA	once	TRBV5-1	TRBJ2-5	CASSLVMGGVTQYF	TGCGCCAGCAGCTTGGTTATGGGCGGGGTGACCCAGTACTTC
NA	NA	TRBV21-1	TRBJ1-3	CASSKGRASDGRSGNTIYF	TGTGCCAGCAGCAAAGGAAGGGCATCGGACGGTCGTAGTGGAAACACCATATATTTT
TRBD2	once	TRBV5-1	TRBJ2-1	CASSFGGDSRGVYEQFF	TGCGCCAGCAGCTTTGGGGGGGACTCCCGCGGGGTATATGAGCAGTTCTTC
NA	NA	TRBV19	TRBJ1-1	CASSRGQNTEAFF	TGTGCCAGTAGTAGGGGACAGAACACTGAAGCTTTCTTT
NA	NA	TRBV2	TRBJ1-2	CASSMDMRYGYTF	TGTGCCAGCTCGATGGATATGAGGTATGGCTACACCTTC
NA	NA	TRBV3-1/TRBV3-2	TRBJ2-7	CASSQEFQQRTYEQYF	TGTGCCAGCAGCCAAGAATTCCAGCAGAGGACCTACGAGCAGTACTTC
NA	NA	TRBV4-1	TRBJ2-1	CASSQVGRERYNEQFF	TGCGCCAGCAGCCAAGTTGGGAGAGAGAGATACAATGAGCAGTTCTTC
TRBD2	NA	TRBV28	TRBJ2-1	CASSLSGRRNEQFF	TGTGCCAGCAGTTTAAGCGGGAGAAGAAATGAGCAGTTCTTC
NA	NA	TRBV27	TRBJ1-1	CASSPKGWRYTEAFF	TGTGCCAGCAGTCCTAAGGGGTGGAGGTACACTGAAGCTTTCTTT
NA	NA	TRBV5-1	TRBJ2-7	CASSPKDGVGHEQYF	TGCGCCAGCAGCCCGAAGGACGGTGTTGGGCACGAGCAGTACTTC
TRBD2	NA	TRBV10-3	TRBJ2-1	CAISEWGLAGSEYYNEQFF	TGTGCCATCAGTGAGTGGGGGCTAGCGGGATCGGAATACTACAATGAGCAGTTCTTC
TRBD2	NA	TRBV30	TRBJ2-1	CAWSAGLAGDNEQFF	TGTGCCTGGAGTGCAGGACTAGCGGGAGACAATGAGCAGTTCTTC
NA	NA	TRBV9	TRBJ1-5	CASSAERQGQPQHF	TGTGCCAGCAGCGCAGAAAGACAAGGACAGCCCCAGCATTTT
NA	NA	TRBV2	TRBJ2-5	CASTAGETQYF	TGTGCCAGCACGGCGGGAGAGACCCAGTACTTC
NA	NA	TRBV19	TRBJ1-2	CASSITRSSNYGYTF	TGTGCCAGTAGTATCACCCGTAGTTCTAACTATGGCTACACCTTC
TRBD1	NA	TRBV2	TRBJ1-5	CASSAGTGGRQPQHF	TGTGCCAGCAGCGCGGGGACAGGGGGCCGGCAGCCCCAGCATTTT
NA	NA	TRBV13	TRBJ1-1	CASSRSRVPQAFF	TGTGCCAGCAGCCGCAGTCGCGTGCCCCAGGCTTTCTTT
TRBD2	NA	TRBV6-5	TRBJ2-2	CASSSSGKATGELFF	TGTGCCAGCAGTTCTAGCGGGAAAGCCACCGGGGAGCTGTTTTTT
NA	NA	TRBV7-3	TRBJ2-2	CASSLSHRSFGELFF	TGTGCCAGCAGCTTAAGTCACAGGTCATTCGGGGAGCTGTTTTTT